Listed here are 16 T cell receptor beta chains from one sample, sequenced in a study of T cell changes during pregnancy in multiple sclerosis. Assay: immunoSEQ multiplex PCR; the TCRdb copy retains only in-frame clones and omits some. The table lists tens of thousands of clones, 92% of them singletons. Sample: peripheral blood, taken in the first trimester of pregnancy. The receptors shown here come from a female donor in good health, enrolled as a control in a pregnancy study.

V and J are TRBV4-2 and TRBJ2-5; D uncertain. The V gene's germline CDR1 is LGHNA and CDR2 YNFKEQ. CDR3 length equals 15 residues. The V gene lost 0 bases and the J gene lost 2 bases, with 10 bases spanning the gap. The chain's CDR3 is CASSQEAGQQETQYF. As DNA, the CDR3 is TGTGCCAGCAGCCAAGAAGCAGGTCAGCAAGAGACCCAGTACTTC.

A word on this clone: At one end, the junction sequence differs from germline, possibly due to a read error. The chain carries TRBV10-1 and TRBJ1-5, with D uncertain. This CDR3 comprises 11 residues. Per germline, CDR1 WNHNN and CDR2 SYGVQD (reference sequence). The CDR3 protein is CARSGHQAQHF. The CDR3, as DNA: TGCGCCAGGAGTGGGCACCAAGCCCAGCATTTT.

V gene TRBV10-3 combines with J gene TRBJ2-6; 12 positions agree with TRBD1. This CDR3 contains 17 residues. Germline CDR1 and CDR2: ENHRY and SYGVKD. With V trimmed by 6 bases and J by 1 base, 4 bases remained unmatched. Here the CDR3 DNA reads TGTGCCATCAGCTCGGGACAGGGGGCGTCTGGGGCCAACGTCCTGACTTTC. It yields the protein CAISSGQGASGANVLTF.

The chain has TRBV29-1 and TRBJ2-3, with 11 bases that match TRBD2. The CDR3 sequence is 18 residues long. Germline CDR1 and CDR2: SQVTM and ANQGSEA. J gave up 5 bases and V 0 bases, and 13 bases lay outside the gene matches. The CDR3 coding sequence is TGCAGCGTTGAAGAGATGGGAACTAGCGGGAGTTGGAGAGATACGCAGTATTTT. It specifies CSVEEMGTSGSWRDTQYF.

The chain combines TRBV18 with TRBJ2-5, with D tentatively TRBD2 (7 bases). Germline CDR1 reads KGHSH; CDR2 reads LQKENI. V was shortened by 6 bases and J by 5 bases, with 10 bases between the two germline ends. This CDR3 comprises 12 residues. The CDR3 DNA is TGTGCCAGCTCCGGGGGGCAGGAGACCCAGTACTTC. Translating gives CASSGGQETQYF. The full variable domain, completed using reference TRBV18 and TRBJ2-5, is NAGVMQNPRHLVRRRGQEARLRCSPMKGHSHVYWYRQLPEEGLKFMVYLQKENIIDESGMPKERFSAEFPKEGPSILRIQQVVRGDSAAYFCASSGGQETQYFGPGTRLLVL.

The chain couples TRBV11-3 to TRBJ1-3; 10 bases match TRBD1. V was pared by 5 bases and J by 1 base, with 5 bases of the junction left unmatched. The germline CDR1 and CDR2 sequences are SGHNT and YENEEA. This CDR3 has 16 amino acids. The CDR3: CASSQGDRGSGNTIYF. The CDR3 DNA follows: TGTGCCAGCAGCCAGGGGGACAGGGGTTCTGGAAACACCATATATTTT.

The chain couples TRBV6-5 to TRBJ1-2; maybe TRBD1 (6 bases). Germline V CDR1 and CDR2: MNHEY, SVGAGI. This CDR3 has 14 residues. V lost 5 bases and J lost 6, with 16 bases in between. CDR3: CASSPTQGIHGYTF. The CDR3 DNA is TGTGCCAGCAGTCCGACACAGGGAATTCATGGCTACACCTTC.

The chain couples TRBV5-1 to TRBJ2-5; D is ambiguous. The CDR3 is 13 residues long. The V end was cut by 8 bases, the J end by 4 bases, with 15 bases between. Germline CDR1 and CDR2: SGHRS and YFSETQ. CDR3: CASLRESGETQYF. The CDR3 DNA is TGCGCCAGTCTAAGAGAGTCGGGAGAGACCCAGTACTTC.

The chain combines TRBV6-4 with TRBJ2-3; TRBD2 aligns across 7 bases. The CDR3 sequence is 15 residues long. The trim removed 5 bases at V and 1 base at J, leaving 6 bases unmatched. CDR1 MRHNA and CDR2 SNTAGT come from the germline V gene. CDR3 sequence (DNA): TGTGCCAGCAGTCCCCTCGCGGGGGGCACAGATACGCAGTATTTT. This gives the protein CASSPLAGGTDTQYF.

This chain joins TRBV12-2 and TRBJ2-7; the tabulated D call, TRBD2, remains unverified against the DNA. TRBV12-2 is a listed pseudogene. The CDR3 spans 19 residues. The chain's CDR3 is CASRLASGGLASGSYEQYF. CDR3 nucleotides: TGTGCAAGTCGCTTAGCTTCGGGGGGATTGGCTAGCGGGAGTTACGAGCAGTACTTC.

The chain is built from TRBV6-5 and TRBJ1-1, with D perhaps matching TRBD1 (6 bases). Germline CDR1 is MNHEY and CDR2 is SVGAGI. With 6 bases removed from V and 1 base from J, the gap between germline ends came to 15 bases. CDR3 length: 15 residues. The CDR3 is CASSRGGGGNTEAFF. CDR3 in DNA: TGTGCCAGCAGCAGAGGAGGGGGGGGGAACACTGAAGCTTTCTTT.

The chain carries TRBV6-5 and TRBJ1-3; TRBD1 is a possible D gene (6 bases). V dropped 6 bases and J dropped 2 bases, with 8 bases sitting between them. CDR1 is MNHEY and CDR2 is SVGAGI in the germline V gene. The CDR3 sequence is 13 residues long. The CDR3 coding sequence is TGTGCCAGCAGGACAGGCACTGGAAACACCATATATTTT. Translated: CASRTGTGNTIYF.

The chain links TRBV6-1 to TRBJ2-3, with 8 bases lining up with TRBD2. Germline trimming cut 10 bases from V and 1 base from J; bases unmatched to any gene: 7. CDR1 is MNHNS and CDR2 is SASEGT in the germline V gene. This CDR3 is built from 14 residues. In nucleotides, the CDR3 is TGTGCCACCCATAGCGGGATTGGCACAGATACGCAGTATTTT. It encodes CATHSGIGTDTQYF.

This chain links TRBV9 with TRBJ2-1, with a weak D call TRBD2 (6 bases). This CDR3 spans 14 amino acids. CDR1 is SGDLS and CDR2 is YYNGEE in the germline V gene. V lost 2 bases and J lost 7, with 13 bases in between. DNA for the CDR3: TGTGCCAGCAGCGTCGGGGGAGGTTCGAATGAGCAGTTCTTC. This gives the protein CASSVGGGSNEQFF.

The CDR3 DNA sequence: TGTGCCAGCAGCTTAGGCCAGGGGGGATACGAGCAGTACTTC. Its protein product is CASSLGQGGYEQYF. The V and J genes are TRBV5-4 and TRBJ2-7; weak D call: TRBD1 (7 bases). This CDR3 contains 14 residues. Trimming cost V 2 bases and J 4 bases, with 13 bases left between them. The germline CDR1 and CDR2 sequences are SGHNT and YYREEE (reference sequence).

The chain employs TRBV19 and TRBJ1-1; D possibly corresponds to TRBD1 (5 bases). The CDR3 has 18 residues. Trimming pared 4 bases from V and 4 bases from J, leaving 25 bases between. Germline values: CDR1 LNHDA, CDR2 SQIVND (reference sequence). The CDR3 region is CASSRIGQPTSISTEAFF. The CDR3 DNA is TGTGCCAGTAGTAGAATTGGACAACCTACATCAATTAGCACTGAAGCTTTCTTT. Supplemented by reference TRBV19 and TRBJ1-1, the full variable domain reads DGGITQSPKYLFRKEGQNVTLSCEQNLNHDAMYWYRQDPGQGLRLIYYSQIVNDFQKGDIAEGYSVSREKKESFPLTVTSAQKNPTAFYLCASSRIGQPTSISTEAFFGQGTRLTVV.